This T cell receptor (beta chain) was identified in a study of Ad26.COV2.S vaccination and SARS-CoV-2 variants. About the study: Intramuscularly, Ad26.COV2.S was given either once or twice, 56 days apart. General observations from the study: Breadth measured for non-spike TCRs was similar across vaccine and placebo recipients.

Of note for this clone: The antigen remains unidentified.

Regarding treatment: about 20 received Ad26.COV2.S at low or high dose, single or two shots; roughly five received placebo; per-sample allocation not given. Day 63 after the first injection of vaccine or placebo was the sampling time. TCRdb keeps only in-frame clones here, not all; method: immunoSEQ multiplex PCR. Altogether around 320,000 clones are present, about 82% being singletons, with the ten largest covering roughly 1.9%. Per the germline V gene, CDR1 is SGHNT and CDR2 is YENEEA. The CDR3 has 13 amino acids. V was shortened by 5 bases and J by 5 bases, with 12 bases between the two germline ends.

The chain links TRBV11-3 to TRBJ2-5; possible D gene TRBD2, 5 bases. Sequences were derived from peripheral blood, sampled in a trial of Ad26.COV2.S vaccine versus placebo. The sequence derives from a person aged 18 to 65 who received the Ad26.COV2.S COVID-19 vaccine or a placebo. The CDR3 coding sequence is TGTGCCAGCAGCAACGGAGGACGGGAGACCCAGTACTTC. Translation: CASSNGGRETQYF.